Below, 13 T cell receptor beta chains from the same sample are listed, as sequenced in a study of shared clonotypes between healthy human individuals. Assay: immunoSEQ multiplex PCR; the TCRdb copy retains only in-frame clones and omits some. Of some 2.3 million clones listed, 85% to 95% are singletons. Sequencing input: naive CD4+ T cells from PBMCs. Subset indicated: CD45RA+ positively selected. The receptors shown here come from a young man in good health. Some clones in this sample may be carry-over from other donors' samples.

The rearrangement joins TRBV30 to TRBJ2-2; possible D gene TRBD1, 5 bases. This CDR3 region has 15 residues. The V gene lost 0 bases and the J gene lost 8 bases, with 16 bases spanning the gap. CDR1 GTSNPN and CDR2 SVGIG come from the germline V gene (reference sequence). In nucleotides, the CDR3 is TGTGCCTGGAGTGTAGGACACCCGACGTTGGGGGAGCTGTTTTTT. This encodes CAWSVGHPTLGELFF.

The genes are TRBV7-6 and TRBJ2-2, with D tentatively TRBD2 (6 bases). This CDR3 is built from 15 residues. Germline CDR1 reads SGHVS; CDR2 reads FNYEAQ. The V and J ends lost 5 bases and 2 bases respectively, with 12 bases between them. The CDR3 sequence is CASSPLGRNTGELFF. Here the CDR3 DNA reads TGTGCCAGCAGCCCTCTCGGGAGAAACACCGGGGAGCTGTTTTTT.

This clone was seen a single time. Within the sample, other DNA sequences also encode this same CDR3. J is TRBJ1-5 and V is TRBV19; 7 nucleotides match TRBD1. Germline lookup yields CDR1 LNHDA and CDR2 SQIVND (reference sequence). The CDR3 is 14 residues long. V lost 0 bases to trimming and J lost 7 bases; unmatched junction nucleotides: 3. The CDR3 reads CASSIEGGGQPQHF. Written as DNA, the CDR3 is TGTGCCAGTAGTATAGAAGGGGGCGGGCAGCCCCAGCATTTT.

This sequence joins TRBV18 and TRBJ2-7; D might be TRBD2 (7 bases). The germline V gene encodes CDR1 KGHSH and CDR2 LQKENI. The length of the CDR3 is 16 residues. V was trimmed by 3 bases and J by 6 bases, leaving 21 bases between them. CDR3 loop: CASSPHEGGVGSEQYF. In DNA form, the CDR3 reads TGTGCCAGCTCACCCCACGAAGGGGGGGTTGGGTCCGAGCAGTACTTC.

This rearrangement joins TRBV6-6 to TRBJ1-5; perhaps TRBD1 as D (5 bases). CDR1 MNHNY and CDR2 SVGAGI come from the germline V gene (reference sequence). The V end was cut by 11 bases, the J end by 4 bases, with 18 bases between. The CDR3 is made up of 14 amino acids. The CDR3 spells CAPRPGVLNQPQHF. CDR3 nucleotide sequence: TGTGCCCCCAGGCCGGGGGTTTTAAATCAGCCCCAGCATTTT.

The sample holds one count of this clone. The CDR3 reads CASTLRTPDDHGYTF. The CDR3 region has the DNA TGTGCCAGCACTCTAAGGACCCCCGATGACCATGGCTACACCTTC. The chain uses TRBV28 and TRBJ1-2; no clear D gene. Germline CDR1 reads MDHEN; CDR2 reads SYDVKM. Deletions cut 7 bases from V and 6 bases from J, with 21 bases between. The CDR3 extends over 15 amino acids.

As to this clone: An end of the junction differs from the germline gene, which may be a read error. The V gene is TRBV28, the J gene TRBJ2-4; TRBD2 aligns across 13 bases. The CDR3 runs 16 residues. Germline CDR1 reads MDHEN; CDR2 reads SYDVKM. The chain's CDR3 is CASSTSGRASVPDRDF. The CDR3 region has the DNA TGTGCCAGCTCAACTAGCGGGAGGGCCTCGGTCCCCGATAGGGACTTC.

The gene calls are TRBV27 and TRBJ1-5; unclear D gene. The V end lost 6 bases, the J end lost 2 bases, and 26 bases lay between the germline ends. CDR3 length: 19 amino acids. Germline CDR1 is MNHEY and CDR2 is SMNVEV (reference sequence). CDR3 bases: TGTGCCAGCAGCTCAACCACCCCCAGGCCGTCCCTAGGCAATCAGCCCCAGCATTTT. Protein product: CASSSTTPRPSLGNQPQHF.

This chain links TRBV4-3 with TRBJ2-7; no definite D call. The CDR3 loop spans 15 amino acids. V was cut by 1 base and J by 6 bases, with 16 bases left in between. In germline, CDR1 is LGHNA, CDR2 YSLEER. CDR3 region: CASSQVIASGPEQYF. CDR3 DNA: TGCGCCAGCAGCCAAGTAATAGCCTCGGGCCCCGAGCAGTACTTC.

This chain connects TRBV4-1 to TRBJ2-1; 7 bases match TRBD2. J was trimmed by 6 bases and V by 10 bases; bases with no gene match: 18. The CDR3 is made up of 16 amino acids. Germline V CDR1 and CDR2: MGHRA, YSYEKL. DNA of the CDR3: TGCGCCACCAGAGAGGTTGGGCGGGGGTCCGGCAATGAGCAGTTCTTC. As protein: CATREVGRGSGNEQFF.

This CDR3 reads CASSTTGTRVRREKLFF. The CDR3 nucleotides are TGTGCCAGTAGTACCACCGGGACCAGAGTAAGGCGAGAAAAACTGTTTTTT. The chain couples TRBV19 to TRBJ1-4, with D possibly matching TRBD1 (5 bases). The V gene's germline CDR1 is LNHDA and CDR2 SQIVND (reference sequence). V lost 4 bases and J 8 bases, leaving 23 bases between the germline ends. The CDR3 extends over 17 amino acids. Together with reference TRBV19 and TRBJ1-4, the CDR3 gives the full variable domain: DGGITQSPKYLFRKEGQNVTLSCEQNLNHDAMYWYRQDPGQGLRLIYYSQIVNDFQKGDIAEGYSVSREKKESFPLTVTSAQKNPTAFYLCASSTTGTRVRREKLFFGSGTQLSVL.

The V and J genes are TRBV28 and TRBJ2-7, with a possible D match to TRBD1 (6 bases). Germline assignment: CDR1 MDHEN and CDR2 SYDVKM. V dropped 6 bases and J dropped 0 bases, with 12 bases sitting between them. This CDR3 is built from 14 residues. CDR3 sequence: CASSDRPPSYEQYF. DNA for the CDR3: TGTGCCAGCAGCGACAGGCCGCCCTCCTACGAGCAGTACTTC.

J is TRBJ1-2 and V is TRBV20-1; D gene ambiguous. Trimming shortened V by 5 bases and J by 14 bases, and 15 bases separated the two germline ends. The length of the CDR3 is 10 residues. Germline V CDR1 and CDR2: DFQATT, SNEGSKA (reference sequence). The CDR3 coding sequence is TGCAGTGCTTTCGACCCAGCGGGAACCTTC. It specifies CSAFDPAGTF.